Listed below are T cell receptor beta chains from one sample, sequenced in a study of CD8 T cells in ankylosing spondylitis. A single record per CDR3 protein comes from TCRdb applying MiXCR to the 5' RACE reads. This sample has some 340,000 distinct CDR3 sequences, with roughly 14% found just once. What was sequenced was blood, either unsorted or a sorted T cell fraction (not recorded which). The receptors derive from a male donor with ankylosing spondylitis or in good health (not recorded which). The conserved cysteine and the conserved F or W are not part of the CDR3 here. D genes are given only for firm matches.

>TRBD2|TRBV7-9
ASSLEAGGGEQF
>NA|TRBV10-2
ASAREQETQY
>TRBD2|TRBV11-2
ASSLETSGGRTQY
>TRBD1|TRBV12-3/TRBV12-4
ASSLTGGLTDTQY
>NA|TRBV27
ASSEGRGYGYT
>TRBD1|TRBV12-5
ASNYQGATLH
>TRBD2|TRBV6-2/TRBV6-3
ASSYWAGELYNEQF
>TRBD1|TRBV4-1
ASSQETGEWNEQF
>TRBD2|TRBV4-1
ASSQGLAGTPTDTQY
>TRBD1|TRBV20-1
CADPSTYRGRSNEQF
>NA|TRBV28
ASLVRGTYEQY
>NA|TRBV12-3/TRBV12-4
ASSWGEGNTEAF
>TRBD2|TRBV12-3/TRBV12-4
ASSSLGTSGTTGELF
>NA|TRBV20-1
SARGGPAASTDTQY
>NA|TRBV30
AWASLDTQY
>NA|TRBV20-1
SAIGSGTDTQY
>NA|TRBV13
ASSSTTVYGYT
>TRBD1|TRBV19
ASRKQGPGTDTQY
>TRBD2|TRBV5-1
ASSSGTSGETQY
>NA|TRBV5-1
ASSLGTTPRDTQY
>NA|TRBV3-1
ASSQDRRGLGNEQF
>NA|TRBV7-8
ASRAGRGPYEQY
>TRBD1|TRBV12-3/TRBV12-4
ASRRQGTSTDTQY
>TRBD1|TRBV12-3/TRBV12-4
ASSLIRDSYEQY
>NA|TRBV7-8
ASSPGRWDTGELF
>NA|TRBV5-6
ASSLSLQETQY
>NA|TRBV5-1
ASSSPSTDTQY
>NA|TRBV20-1
SARGGNSGNTIY
>TRBD1|TRBV2
ASTSGTVQETQY
>TRBD1|TRBV12-3/TRBV12-4
ASRESNRGSGEKLF
>NA|TRBV2
ASRVTGNTEAF
>NA|TRBV10-3
AIREATYYTGELF
>TRBD2|TRBV12-3/TRBV12-4
ASSPPTSGVVDTQY
>NA|TRBV7-2
ASSLVSTSALGQTQY
>TRBD1|TRBV2
ASIRDRAPDTQY